Sequencing of this T cell receptor beta chain was carried out in a study of a mutant IDH1 vaccine in newly diagnosed glioma. At the level of the study: Vaccine administration was initiated 4-6 weeks following radiotherapy alone, or with temozolomide cycles. V12 corresponded to week 35 and V13 to week 47. Whole-study findings and limits: 93.3% of patients showed vaccine-induced immune responses across multiple MHC alleles.

CDR1 is SGHRS and CDR2 is YFSETQ in the germline V gene. The CDR3 is 17 residues long. Trimming shortened V by 3 bases and J by 1 base, and 17 bases separated the two germline ends. Regarding time point: week 47, end of study. Doses of 300 ug of mutant IDH1 20-mer peptide were given with topical imiquimod. Those who donated had recent WHO grade 3 or 4 IDH1-mutant, ATRX-lost astrocytomas. Sequencing was performed with immunoSEQ multiplex PCR; in TCRdb, only in-frame clones are kept and a portion is missing. This table has approximately 37,000 clones, about 80% appearing once. For this clone: Its specificity is not known.

The sequence derives from a young man with glioma. Some clones in this sample may be carry-over from other donors' samples. This chain uses TRBV5-1 with TRBJ2-1, with D perhaps matching TRBD1 (6 bases). Sequences were derived from PBMCs, sampled from a glioma patient whose treatment included an IDH1 peptide vaccine. This chain's CDR3 is CASSSNTGFGSYNEQFF. The CDR3 nucleotides read TGCGCCAGCAGCTCGAACACAGGGTTTGGTTCCTACAATGAGCAGTTCTTC.